Shown below are 15 T cell receptor beta chains from a single sample sequenced in a study of shared clonotypes between healthy human individuals. Naive-designated CD8 cells lacked CD45RO, were positively enriched for CCR7, and omitted terminally differentiated effector memory CD45RA+ cells. Profiling relied on immunoSEQ multiplex PCR, and the TCRdb table lists in-frame clones only, not all of them. Of nearly 2 million clones listed, approximately 94% were seen once; the top ten hold 1% to 1.5%. The material sequenced was naive CD8+ T cells sorted from blood. These receptors came from a man in his late teens or twenties in good health.

The rearrangement uses TRBV11-2 and TRBJ2-3, with 8 bases identical to TRBD2. V dropped 1 base and J dropped 0; count of bases not matched to a gene: 6. This CDR3 contains 17 residues. Germline lookup yields CDR1 SGHAT and CDR2 FQNNGV. The CDR3 here is CASSLGWAGGSTDTQYF. CDR3 coding DNA: TGTGCCAGCAGCTTAGGGTGGGCGGGGGGTAGCACAGATACGCAGTATTTT.

The chain has TRBV10-1 and TRBJ1-1, with 8 positions matching TRBD1. V shed 1 base, J shed 0 bases, and the junction held 1 base outside the gene matches. Germline values: CDR1 WNHNN, CDR2 SYGVQD (reference sequence). CDR3 length: 15 amino acids. CDR3 coding DNA: TGCGCCAGCAGTGAGTTACAGGGGGTGAACACTGAAGCTTTCTTT. This codes for CASSELQGVNTEAFF.

On this clone itself: The sample holds other DNA sequences that translate to the same CDR3. The rearrangement uses TRBV6-5 and TRBJ1-5; D unresolved. The CDR3 is 13 amino acids. In germline, CDR1 is MNHEY, CDR2 SVGAGI. V was clipped by 6 bases and J by 0 bases, with 6 bases between them. The CDR3 DNA follows: TGTGCCAGCAGCGAATATAGCAATCAGCCCCAGCATTTT. This gives the protein CASSEYSNQPQHF.

The chain joins TRBV13 to TRBJ2-1; D is unclear. V was shortened by 7 bases and J by 12 bases, with 19 bases between the two germline ends. CDR1 is PRHDT, CDR2 FYEKMQ, per germline (reference sequence). This CDR3 has 13 amino acids. The CDR3 DNA reads TGTGCCAGCACCTTGGGTCCGGATAGGGCGCAGTTCTTC. Translation gives CASTLGPDRAQFF.

The V and J genes are TRBV10-3 and TRBJ2-1, with a possible D match to TRBD2 (6 bases). CDR1 and CDR2 (germline): ENHRY, SYGVKD. The CDR3 is made up of 13 amino acids. V was pared by 3 bases and J by 4 bases, with 7 bases between. The DNA for the CDR3 is TGTGCCATCAGTGACGGGGGTTACAATGAGCAGTTCTTC. This sequence encodes CAISDGGYNEQFF.

CDR3 residues: CASSMWEETQYF. The CDR3 region has the DNA TGTGCCAGTAGTATGTGGGAAGAGACCCAGTACTTC. The chain recombines TRBV19 with TRBJ2-5; D call uncertain. V was shortened by 3 bases and J by 3 bases, with 5 bases between the two germline ends. The CDR3 is made up of 12 amino acids. Germline assignment: CDR1 LNHDA and CDR2 SQIVND (reference sequence).

This chain joins TRBV30 and TRBJ1-1, with unresolved D. Germline V gene sequence: CDR1 GTSNPN, CDR2 SVGIG (reference sequence). Between the trimmed V and J ends, which lost 1 base and 5 bases, there was a span of 8 bases. The CDR3 length is 12 residues. CDR3 DNA: TGTGCCTGGAGTGGAGGGTTGACTGAAGCTTTCTTT. Its protein is CAWSGGLTEAFF.

This chain links TRBV7-9 with TRBJ2-7; 12 bases are shared with TRBD1. The CDR3 is 16 amino acids. The V gene's germline CDR1 is SEHNR and CDR2 FQNEAQ (reference sequence). With V trimmed by 2 bases and J by 5 bases, 7 bases remained unmatched. The CDR3 DNA sequence: TGTGCCAGCAGCTTATCCGGGACAGGGGGCGTCGACGAGCAGTACTTC. Translating gives CASSLSGTGGVDEQYF.

This sequence joins TRBV27 and TRBJ2-7; 12 nucleotides line up with TRBD1. This CDR3 is built from 17 residues. Losses at the gene ends were 5 bases for V and 2 bases for J; bases not matched to a gene: 10. Germline CDR1 MNHEY, CDR2 SMNVEV (reference sequence). The CDR3 nucleotides are TGTGCCAGCAGTCCGCAACCGGGACAGGGGGCCCCCTACGAGCAGTACTTC. Translating gives CASSPQPGQGAPYEQYF.

This clone has a single count. The J gene is TRBJ1-5, the V gene TRBV4-2; 9 bases fit TRBD1. The CDR3 has 15 residues. Unmatched junction bases numbered 5, after V lost 5 bases and J lost 3 bases. Germline assignment: CDR1 LGHNA and CDR2 YNFKEQ. The CDR3 region is CASSVDRGDNQPQHF. DNA of the CDR3: TGTGCCAGCAGCGTCGACAGGGGGGACAATCAGCCCCAGCATTTT.

As to this clone: The sample contains more than one DNA sequence encoding this CDR3. CDR3 sequence: CASSLLDRPYEQYF. DNA for the CDR3: TGTGCCAGCAGCTTACTGGACAGACCCTACGAGCAGTACTTC. The chain couples TRBV7-9 to TRBJ2-7, with a weak D call TRBD1 (6 bases). The CDR3 consists of 14 residues. The V and J ends lost 2 bases and 2 bases respectively, with 10 bases between them. Germline loops: CDR1 SEHNR, CDR2 FQNEAQ (reference sequence).

The chain recombines TRBV14 with TRBJ2-1, with D perhaps matching TRBD1 or TRBD2 (5 bases each). CDR1 and CDR2 (germline): SGHDN, FVKESK. CDR3 length: 19 amino acids. The germline V and J ends were trimmed by 3 bases and 5 bases, with 26 bases remaining between them. Here the CDR3 DNA reads TGTGCCAGCAGCCACCTCATAAACTACCGGGACGGAGAGGACAATGAGCAGTTCTTC. Its protein product is CASSHLINYRDGEDNEQFF.

V is TRBV27 and J is TRBJ1-1; D call uncertain. Germline CDR1 MNHEY, CDR2 SMNVEV (reference sequence). The CDR3 contains 18 residues. V lost 3 bases and J lost 4, with 24 bases in between. Written as DNA, the CDR3 is TGTGCCAGCAGTTTGACGGCCCTGGGTTTCGGAGACGGCACTGAAGCTTTCTTT. Translating gives CASSLTALGFGDGTEAFF.

This chain uses TRBV9 with TRBJ2-5; D possibly corresponds to TRBD2 (5 bases). CDR1 and CDR2 from the germline V gene are SGDLS and YYNGEE. The CDR3 length is 16 residues. With 0 bases removed from V and 2 bases from J, the gap between germline ends came to 14 bases. In DNA form, the CDR3 reads TGTGCCAGCAGCGTAGCGGAATTTTGGGAGCAAGAGACCCAGTACTTC. This translates into CASSVAEFWEQETQYF. Variable domain in full (rest from reference TRBV9 and TRBJ2-5): DSGVTQTPKHLITATGQRVTLRCSPRSGDLSVYWYQQSLDQGLQFLIQYYNGEERAKGNILERFSAQQFPDLHSELNLSSLELGDSALYFCASSVAEFWEQETQYFGPGTRLLVL.

The chain joins TRBV11-2 to TRBJ2-5, with 7 bases identical to TRBD1. CDR1 is SGHAT and CDR2 is FQNNGV in the germline V gene. With 5 bases clipped from V and 3 bases from J, the junction kept 6 bases outside the gene matches. This CDR3 comprises 14 residues. CDR3 loop: CASSIQGMEETQYF. For the CDR3, the DNA is TGTGCCAGCAGCATACAGGGGATGGAAGAGACCCAGTACTTC. Full variable domain (remainder filled in from reference TRBV11-2 and TRBJ2-5): EAGVAQSPRYKIIEKRQSVAFWCNPISGHATLYWYQQILGQGPKLLIQFQNNGVVDDSQLPKDRFSAERLKGVDSTLKIQPAKLEDSAVYLCASSIQGMEETQYFGPGTRLLVL.